This T cell receptor beta chain was documented in a study of a mutant IDH1 vaccine in newly diagnosed glioma. Across the study: Among treated patients, 62.5% were male and around 38% female, and mean age was approximately 43 years. Receipt of radiotherapy, temozolomide, or both preceded the study, and most received both. General study results and limits: Patients showed vaccine-induced immune responses at a rate of roughly 94%.

Described time point: week 23, last vaccination. Each vaccine dose was 300 ug of mutant IDH1 20-mer peptide, with topical imiquimod. Only in-frame clones appear in the TCRdb table, and some are missing; sequencing was by immunoSEQ multiplex PCR. The data contain about 65,000 clones, 70% to 90% of them singletons. CDR1 is MNHEY and CDR2 is SVGAGI in the germline V gene. This CDR3 has 14 residues. Trimming removed 2 bases from V and 4 bases from J, with 12 bases in between. As for this clone: Its antigen is not known.

The sequence was obtained from a man aged 25 to 45 with glioma. Sequences were derived from PBMCs, sampled from a glioma patient whose treatment included an IDH1 peptide vaccine. The rearrangement uses TRBV6-5 and TRBJ2-7; D is possibly TRBD2 (6 bases). In nucleotides, the CDR3 is TGTGCCAGCAGTTACGGGCGGGGAGGATACGAGCAGTACTTC. It encodes CASSYGRGGYEQYF.